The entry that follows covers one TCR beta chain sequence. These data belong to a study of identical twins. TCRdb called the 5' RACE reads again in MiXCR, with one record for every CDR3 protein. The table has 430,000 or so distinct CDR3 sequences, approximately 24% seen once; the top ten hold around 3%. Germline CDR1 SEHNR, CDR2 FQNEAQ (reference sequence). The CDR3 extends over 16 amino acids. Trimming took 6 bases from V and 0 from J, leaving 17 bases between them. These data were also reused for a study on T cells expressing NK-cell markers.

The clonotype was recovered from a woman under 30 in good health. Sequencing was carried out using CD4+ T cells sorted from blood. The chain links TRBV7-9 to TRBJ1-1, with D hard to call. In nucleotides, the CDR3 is TGTGCCAGCAGTGTAATCGGAGGAACGGTGAACACTGAAGCTTTCTTT. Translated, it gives CASSVIGGTVNTEAFF.